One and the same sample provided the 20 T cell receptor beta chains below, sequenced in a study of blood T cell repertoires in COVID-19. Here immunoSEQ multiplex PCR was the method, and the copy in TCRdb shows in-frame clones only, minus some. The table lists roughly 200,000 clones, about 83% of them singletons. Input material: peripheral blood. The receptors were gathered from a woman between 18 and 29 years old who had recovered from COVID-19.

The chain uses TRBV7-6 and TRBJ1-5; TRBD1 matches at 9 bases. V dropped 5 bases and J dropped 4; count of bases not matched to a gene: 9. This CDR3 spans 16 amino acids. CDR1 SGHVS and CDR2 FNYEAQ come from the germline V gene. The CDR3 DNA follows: TGTGCCAGCAGCCCCATGACAGGGGGTCGGAATCAGCCCCAGCATTTT. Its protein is CASSPMTGGRNQPQHF.

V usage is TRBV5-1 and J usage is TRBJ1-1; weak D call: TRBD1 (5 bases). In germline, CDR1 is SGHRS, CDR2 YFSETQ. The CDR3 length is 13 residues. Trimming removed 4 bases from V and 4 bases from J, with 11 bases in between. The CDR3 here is CASSLTVGTEAFF. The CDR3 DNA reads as TGCGCCAGCAGCCTGACAGTCGGCACTGAAGCTTTCTTT.

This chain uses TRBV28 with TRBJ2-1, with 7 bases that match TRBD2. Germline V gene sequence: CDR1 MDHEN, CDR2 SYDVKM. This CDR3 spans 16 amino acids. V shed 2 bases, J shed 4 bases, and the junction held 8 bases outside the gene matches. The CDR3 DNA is TGTGCCAGCAGTTTAGTTGAGGGAGGGAAGTACAATGAGCAGTTCTTC. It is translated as CASSLVEGGKYNEQFF.

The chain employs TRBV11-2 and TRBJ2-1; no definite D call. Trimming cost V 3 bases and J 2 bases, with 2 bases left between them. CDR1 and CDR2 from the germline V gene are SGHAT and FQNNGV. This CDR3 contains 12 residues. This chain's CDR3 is CASSFAYNEQFF. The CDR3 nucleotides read TGTGCCAGCAGCTTCGCCTACAATGAGCAGTTCTTC.

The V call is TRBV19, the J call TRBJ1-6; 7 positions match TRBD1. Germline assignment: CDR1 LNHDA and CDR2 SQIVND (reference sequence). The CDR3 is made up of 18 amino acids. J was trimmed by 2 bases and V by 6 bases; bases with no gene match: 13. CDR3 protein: CASRPRDREYTYNSPLHF. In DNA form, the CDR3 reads TGTGCCAGTAGACCTCGAGACAGGGAATATACCTATAATTCACCCCTCCACTTT.

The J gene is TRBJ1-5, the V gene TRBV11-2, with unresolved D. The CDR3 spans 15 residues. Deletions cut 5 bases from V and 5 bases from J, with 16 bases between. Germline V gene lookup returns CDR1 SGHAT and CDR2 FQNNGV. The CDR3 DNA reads TGTGCCAGCAGCGCCCAGGCCACAAAACATCAGCCCCAGCATTTT. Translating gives CASSAQATKHQPQHF.

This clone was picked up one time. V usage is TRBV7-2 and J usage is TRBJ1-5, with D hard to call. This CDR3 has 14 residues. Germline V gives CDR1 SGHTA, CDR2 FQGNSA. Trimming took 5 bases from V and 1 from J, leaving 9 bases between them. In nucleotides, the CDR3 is TGTGCCAGCAGCCCGGGTCCCAGCAATCAGCCCCAGCATTTT. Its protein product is CASSPGPSNQPQHF.

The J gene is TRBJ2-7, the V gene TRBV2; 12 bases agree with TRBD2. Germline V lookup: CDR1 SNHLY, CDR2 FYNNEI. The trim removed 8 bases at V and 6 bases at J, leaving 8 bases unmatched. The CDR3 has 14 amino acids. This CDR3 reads CASERTSGTGEQYV. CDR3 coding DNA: TGTGCCAGCGAGAGGACTAGCGGGACAGGCGAGCAGTACGTC.

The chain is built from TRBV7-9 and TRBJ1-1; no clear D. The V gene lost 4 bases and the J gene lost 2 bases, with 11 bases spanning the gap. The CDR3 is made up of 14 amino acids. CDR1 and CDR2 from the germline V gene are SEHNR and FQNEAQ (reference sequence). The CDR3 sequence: CASSSKRSNTEAFF. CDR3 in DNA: TGTGCCAGCAGCTCGAAAAGGAGCAACACTGAAGCTTTCTTT.

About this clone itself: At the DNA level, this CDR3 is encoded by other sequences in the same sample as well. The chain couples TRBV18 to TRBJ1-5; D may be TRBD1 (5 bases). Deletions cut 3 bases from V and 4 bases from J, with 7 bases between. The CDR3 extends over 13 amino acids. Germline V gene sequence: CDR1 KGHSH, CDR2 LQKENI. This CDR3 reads CASSPTGNQPQHF. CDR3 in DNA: TGTGCCAGCTCACCTACAGGAAATCAGCCCCAGCATTTT.

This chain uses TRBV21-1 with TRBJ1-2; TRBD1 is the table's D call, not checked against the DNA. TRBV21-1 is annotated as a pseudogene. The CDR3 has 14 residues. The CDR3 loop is CASPLHRVDYGYTF. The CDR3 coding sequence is TGTGCCAGCCCCCTGCACAGGGTAGACTATGGCTACACCTTC.

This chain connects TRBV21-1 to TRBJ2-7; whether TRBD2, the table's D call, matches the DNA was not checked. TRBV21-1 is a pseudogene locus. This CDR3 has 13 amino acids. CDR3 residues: CASTRGIPYEQYV. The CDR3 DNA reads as TGTGCCAGCACTCGAGGAATTCCCTACGAGCAGTACGTC.

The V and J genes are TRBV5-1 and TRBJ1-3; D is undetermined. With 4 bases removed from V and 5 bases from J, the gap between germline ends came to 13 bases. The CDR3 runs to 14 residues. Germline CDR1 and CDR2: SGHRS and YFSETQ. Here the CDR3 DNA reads TGCGCCAGCAGCCCGGAGGCGGGGAGAAACACCATATATTTT. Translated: CASSPEAGRNTIYF. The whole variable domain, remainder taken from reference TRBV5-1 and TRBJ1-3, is KAGVTQTPRYLIKTRGQQVTLSCSPISGHRSVSWYQQTPGQGLQFLFEYFSETQRNKGNFPGRFSGRQFSNSRSEMNVSTLELGDSALYLCASSPEAGRNTIYFGEGSWLTVV.

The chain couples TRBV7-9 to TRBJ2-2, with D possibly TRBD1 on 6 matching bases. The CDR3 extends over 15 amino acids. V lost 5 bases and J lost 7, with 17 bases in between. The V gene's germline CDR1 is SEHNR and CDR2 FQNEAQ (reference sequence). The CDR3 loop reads CASSPATGSVGELFF. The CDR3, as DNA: TGTGCCAGCAGCCCGGCCACAGGGTCGGTCGGGGAGCTGTTTTTT.

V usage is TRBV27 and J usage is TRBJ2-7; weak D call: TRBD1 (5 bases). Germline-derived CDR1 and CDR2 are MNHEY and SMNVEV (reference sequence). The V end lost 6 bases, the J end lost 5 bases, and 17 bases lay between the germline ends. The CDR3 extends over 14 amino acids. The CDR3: CASRDWQGGDEQYV. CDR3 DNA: TGTGCCAGCAGAGATTGGCAGGGCGGTGACGAGCAGTACGTC.

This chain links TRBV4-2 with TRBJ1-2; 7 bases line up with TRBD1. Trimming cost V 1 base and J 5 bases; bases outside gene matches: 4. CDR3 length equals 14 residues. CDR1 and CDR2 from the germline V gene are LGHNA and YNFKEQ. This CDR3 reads CASSQGDRAYGYTF. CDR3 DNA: TGTGCCAGCAGCCAAGGGGACAGAGCTTATGGCTACACCTTC.

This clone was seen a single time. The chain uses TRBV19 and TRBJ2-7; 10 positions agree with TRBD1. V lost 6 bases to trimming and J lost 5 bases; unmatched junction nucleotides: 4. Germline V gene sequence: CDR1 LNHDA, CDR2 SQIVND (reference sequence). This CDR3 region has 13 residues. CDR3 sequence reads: CASRDRGSNEQYV. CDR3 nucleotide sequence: TGTGCCAGTAGGGACAGGGGGTCGAACGAGCAGTACGTC.

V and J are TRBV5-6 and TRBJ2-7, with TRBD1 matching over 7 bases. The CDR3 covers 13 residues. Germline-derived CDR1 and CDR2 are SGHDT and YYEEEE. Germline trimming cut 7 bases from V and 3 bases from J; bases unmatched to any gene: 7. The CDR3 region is CASGRDSNYEQYF. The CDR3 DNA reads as TGTGCCAGCGGCCGGGACAGTAACTACGAGCAGTACTTC.

The CDR3, as DNA: TGTGCCATCAGCTCGGACAGGGGGAAGGTAGTATATGGCTACACCTTC. This translates into CAISSDRGKVVYGYTF. The rearrangement links TRBV10-3 to TRBJ1-2; 10 nucleotides align to TRBD1. V lost 6 bases, J lost 5 bases, and 12 bases stayed unmatched. Germline V gene data show CDR1 as ENHRY and CDR2 as SYGVKD. The CDR3 has 16 residues.

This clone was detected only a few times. CDR3 in DNA: TGTGCCAGCAGCTTCCAGGGGTCTAATTCACCCCTCCACTTT. Translation: CASSFQGSNSPLHF. V usage is TRBV7-9 and J usage is TRBJ1-6, with D maybe TRBD1 (6 bases). Germline assignment: CDR1 SEHNR and CDR2 FQNEAQ (reference sequence). V lost 3 bases to trimming and J lost 6 bases, with 9 bases between them. The CDR3 has 14 residues.